Listed below are T cell receptor beta chains from one sample, sequenced in a study of blood T cell repertoires in COVID-19. Here immunoSEQ multiplex PCR was the method, and the copy in TCRdb shows in-frame clones only, minus some. The sample comprises about 210,000 clones, under 90% of which are singletons, and about 8.9% rests with the top ten. Sequencing input: PBMCs or T cells enriched from blood (not recorded which). Receptors originate from a woman aged 45-65 years with acute COVID-19. CDR3s include the opening cysteine and the closing phenylalanine or tryptophan. The order of the fields is D gene, J gene, V gene, clone size, CDR3 protein, CDR3 DNA. D genes are given only for firm matches. A clone size is listed for some rows: how often the clone was seen (once, few, many), or a class if it is expanded.

d_gene: NA; j_gene: TRBJ1-3; v_gene: TRBV11-2; abundance: NA; CDR3aa: CASSGEPSGNTIYF; CDR3nt: TGTGCCAGCAGCGGAGAGCCTTCTGGAAACACCATATATTTT
d_gene: NA; j_gene: TRBJ2-7; v_gene: TRBV12-3/TRBV12-4; abundance: NA; CDR3aa: CASSLYHSHEQYF; CDR3nt: TGTGCCAGCAGTTTATATCACAGCCACGAGCAGTACTTC
d_gene: TRBD1; j_gene: TRBJ2-7; v_gene: TRBV7-9; abundance: NA; CDR3aa: CASSYRGQGNSYEQYF; CDR3nt: TGTGCCAGCAGCTACCGGGGACAGGGTAACTCCTACGAGCAGTACTTC
d_gene: TRBD1; j_gene: TRBJ1-2; v_gene: TRBV29-1; abundance: NA; CDR3aa: CSVTTGHYGYTF; CDR3nt: TGCAGCGTTACGACAGGGCACTATGGCTACACCTTC
d_gene: NA; j_gene: TRBJ2-3; v_gene: TRBV11-3; abundance: once; CDR3aa: CASSLDIAGGTDTQYF; CDR3nt: TGTGCCAGCAGCTTAGATATCGCAGGGGGCACAGATACGCAGTATTTT
d_gene: NA; j_gene: TRBJ2-5; v_gene: TRBV9; abundance: NA; CDR3aa: CASSAGSETGQETQYF; CDR3nt: TGTGCCAGCAGCGCAGGGTCCGAGACTGGGCAAGAGACCCAGTACTTC
d_gene: TRBD1; j_gene: TRBJ2-3; v_gene: TRBV28; abundance: NA; CDR3aa: CASSRTGDTQYF; CDR3nt: TGTGCCAGCAGCCGGACAGGAGATACGCAGTATTTT
d_gene: NA; j_gene: TRBJ2-1; v_gene: TRBV11-3; abundance: few; CDR3aa: CASSFQGQSSYNEQFF; CDR3nt: TGTGCCAGCAGCTTCCAGGGGCAGAGCTCCTACAATGAGCAGTTCTTC
d_gene: NA; j_gene: TRBJ1-5; v_gene: TRBV28; abundance: NA; CDR3aa: CASTITGNQPQHF; CDR3nt: TGTGCCAGCACCATCACAGGGAATCAGCCCCAGCATTTT
d_gene: NA; j_gene: TRBJ1-1; v_gene: TRBV7-9; abundance: NA; CDR3aa: CASSLYQVSEAFF; CDR3nt: TGTGCCAGCAGCTTGTACCAGGTATCTGAAGCTTTCTTT
d_gene: TRBD1; j_gene: TRBJ2-7; v_gene: TRBV9; abundance: NA; CDR3aa: CASSAGQGFYEQYF; CDR3nt: TGTGCCAGCAGCGCCGGACAGGGTTTTTACGAGCAGTACTTC
d_gene: NA; j_gene: TRBJ1-3; v_gene: TRBV9; abundance: once; CDR3aa: CASSVQREGNTIYF; CDR3nt: TGTGCCAGCAGCGTACAAAGGGAGGGAAACACCATATATTTT
d_gene: TRBD1; j_gene: TRBJ1-6; v_gene: TRBV19; abundance: NA; CDR3aa: CASRSGTGNSPLHF; CDR3nt: TGTGCCAGTAGGTCCGGGACAGGGAATTCACCCCTCCACTTT
d_gene: TRBD2; j_gene: TRBJ2-3; v_gene: TRBV7-9; abundance: NA; CDR3aa: CASSLSGLRGYADTQYF; CDR3nt: TGTGCCAGCAGCTTGTCAGGTTTGCGGGGGTATGCAGATACGCAGTATTTT
d_gene: TRBD1; j_gene: TRBJ2-7; v_gene: TRBV6-5; abundance: few; CDR3aa: CASSYGQGAISEQYF; CDR3nt: TGTGCCAGCAGCTATGGTCAGGGGGCAATCTCCGAGCAGTACTTC
d_gene: NA; j_gene: TRBJ1-1; v_gene: TRBV21-1; abundance: NA; CDR3aa: CASSHPKGRELNTEAFF; CDR3nt: TGTGCCAGCAGCCACCCCAAAGGGCGGGAGCTGAACACTGAAGCTTTCTTT
d_gene: TRBD2; j_gene: TRBJ2-1; v_gene: TRBV20-1; abundance: NA; CDR3aa: CSASVAGGTLYNEQFF; CDR3nt: TGCAGTGCTAGTGTAGCGGGGGGCACCCTCTACAATGAGCAGTTCTTC
d_gene: NA; j_gene: TRBJ1-1; v_gene: TRBV20-1; abundance: NA; CDR3aa: CSAPKKTEAFF; CDR3nt: TGCAGTGCGCCTAAGAAAACTGAAGCTTTCTTT
d_gene: TRBD1; j_gene: TRBJ2-7; v_gene: TRBV18; abundance: NA; CDR3aa: CASSLDRVHEQYF; CDR3nt: TGTGCCAGCTCACTTGACAGGGTCCACGAGCAGTACTTC
d_gene: TRBD2; j_gene: TRBJ2-2; v_gene: TRBV19; abundance: NA; CDR3aa: CASTGGRGILKTGELFF; CDR3nt: TGTGCCAGTACGGGAGGGAGGGGGATCTTAAAGACCGGGGAGCTGTTTTTT
d_gene: NA; j_gene: TRBJ1-3; v_gene: TRBV6-2/TRBV6-3; abundance: NA; CDR3aa: CASSYSVDGSSGNTIYF; CDR3nt: TGTGCCAGCAGTTACTCCGTCGATGGGAGCTCTGGAAACACCATATATTTT
d_gene: TRBD1; j_gene: TRBJ2-3; v_gene: TRBV7-9; abundance: NA; CDR3aa: CASSLVQGATDTQYF; CDR3nt: TGTGCCAGCAGCTTAGTACAGGGGGCAACAGATACGCAGTATTTT
d_gene: TRBD1; j_gene: TRBJ2-7; v_gene: TRBV5-4; abundance: NA; CDR3aa: CASSSQGQGIYEQYF; CDR3nt: TGTGCCAGCAGCTCGCAGGGACAGGGAATCTACGAGCAGTACTTC
d_gene: TRBD1; j_gene: TRBJ2-7; v_gene: TRBV15; abundance: NA; CDR3aa: CATSREGQGSPEQYF; CDR3nt: TGTGCCACCAGCAGAGAGGGACAGGGGAGCCCCGAGCAGTACTTC
d_gene: TRBD1; j_gene: TRBJ2-5; v_gene: TRBV19; abundance: NA; CDR3aa: CASSRGQGARETQYF; CDR3nt: TGTGCCAGTAGTCGGGGACAGGGGGCGCGGGAGACCCAGTACTTC
d_gene: NA; j_gene: TRBJ1-6; v_gene: TRBV19; abundance: NA; CDR3aa: CASSSEGSYNSPLHF; CDR3nt: TGTGCCAGTAGCTCAGAGGGATCCTATAATTCACCCCTCCACTTT
d_gene: NA; j_gene: TRBJ1-1; v_gene: TRBV19; abundance: NA; CDR3aa: CASSIGGLNTEAFF; CDR3nt: TGTGCCAGTAGTATCGGGGGGCTGAACACTGAAGCTTTCTTT
d_gene: TRBD2; j_gene: TRBJ2-3; v_gene: TRBV28; abundance: NA; CDR3aa: CASSLRGAAFFTDTQYF; CDR3nt: TGTGCCAGCAGTTTGCGGGGGGCTGCTTTTTTCACAGATACGCAGTATTTT
d_gene: TRBD1; j_gene: TRBJ1-1; v_gene: TRBV10-3; abundance: once; CDR3aa: CATIMTGGYEAFF; CDR3nt: TGTGCCACCATAATGACAGGGGGCTATGAAGCTTTCTTT
d_gene: TRBD1; j_gene: TRBJ1-5; v_gene: TRBV7-2; abundance: NA; CDR3aa: CASSPRGQGWNQPQHF; CDR3nt: TGTGCCAGCAGCCCTAGGGGGCAGGGATGGAATCAGCCCCAGCATTTT